The 15 T cell receptor beta chains reported below all come from one sample, sequenced in a study of early T cells in non-severe SARS-CoV-2 infection. TCRdb reanalysed the 5' RACE reads using MiXCR and keeps one entry per CDR3 protein. The table includes about 66,000 distinct CDR3 sequences, roughly 18% detected once. Here the sequenced sample was whole blood, taken at baseline. The receptors here all came from an adult who was a healthcare worker with PCR-confirmed SARS-CoV-2 infection or an uninfected control (not recorded which).

This clonotype was counted between two and nine times. The DNA is left out, because the CDR3 cannot be placed on it with certainty; the CDR3 is given as TCRdb lists it. This chain connects TRBV19 to TRBJ1-1; the DNA was not used to check the table's D call, TRBD1. CDR1 and CDR2 from the germline V gene are LNHDA and SQIVND (reference sequence). The CDR3 is 14 amino acids in total, end residues counted. This CDR3 is CASTSGQANTEAFF.

This clonotype has a handful of counts. The CDR3 DNA follows: TGTGCCAGCAGACGCACCCCTACAGTTGCCCTGTCTGAGCAGTACTTC. Protein product: CASRRTPTVALSEQYF. The chain is built from TRBV6-5 and TRBJ2-7, with no clear D. V was clipped by 6 bases and J by 7 bases, with 25 bases between them. The CDR3 runs to 16 residues. CDR1 MNHEY and CDR2 SVGAGI come from the germline V gene.

This clonotype has just a few counts. V and J are TRBV10-2 and TRBJ2-7; D may be TRBD1 (5 bases). Trimming left V 3 bases short and J 3 bases short, with 9 bases between. The CDR3 spans 13 residues. Germline V gene data show CDR1 as WSHSY and CDR2 as SAAADI. The CDR3: CASSDGQNYEQYF. The CDR3 DNA sequence: TGCGCCAGCAGTGACGGACAAAACTACGAGCAGTACTTC.

V is TRBV2 and J is TRBJ2-3; the match to TRBD1 covers 11 bases. The CDR3 extends over 17 amino acids. Germline assignment: CDR1 SNHLY and CDR2 FYNNEI. V lost 7 bases and J lost 9; bases outside the gene matches: 18. CDR3 protein: CASKPGQGARDYQTQYF. CDR3 sequence (DNA): TGTGCCAGCAAGCCTGGACAGGGGGCGCGGGACTACCAGACGCAGTATTTT.

In its sample, this clonotype was seen many times. The chain is built from TRBV20-1 and TRBJ2-5; D is perhaps TRBD2 (6 bases). CDR3 size: 14 residues. The germline CDR1 and CDR2 sequences are DFQATT and SNEGSKA (reference sequence). V lost 5 bases, J lost 2 bases, and 15 bases lay in between. CDR3 in amino acids: CSASRGAGQETQYF. The DNA for the CDR3 is TGCAGTGCTTCCCGCGGGGCAGGACAAGAGACCCAGTACTTC.

V usage is TRBV5-4 and J usage is TRBJ1-4; the D gene is possibly TRBD1 (5 bases). Germline V gene sequence: CDR1 SGHNT, CDR2 YYREEE (reference sequence). This CDR3 spans 13 amino acids. Trimming took off 4 bases at V and 8 bases at J, with 12 bases between the two ends. CDR3 coding DNA: TGTGCCAGCAGCCTAAATCGGGGGGAAAAACTGTTTTTT. As protein: CASSLNRGEKLFF.

The rearrangement links TRBV7-9 to TRBJ1-2; weak D call: TRBD1 (6 bases). CDR3 length: 15 residues. Per germline, CDR1 SEHNR and CDR2 FQNEAQ (reference sequence). V was pared by 1 base and J by 2 bases, with 11 bases between. CDR3 DNA: TGTGCCAGCAGCTTAGGGGACATAGAGAACTATGGCTACACCTTC. Its protein product is CASSLGDIENYGYTF.

The chain combines TRBV20-1 with TRBJ2-7; D possibly corresponds to TRBD2 (5 bases). Trimming removed 5 bases at V and 2 bases at J, with 13 bases between. Germline V lookup: CDR1 DFQATT, CDR2 SNEGSKA (reference sequence). This CDR3 has 13 residues. The CDR3 DNA reads as TGCAGTGCTTCCCCGACGGGGACCTACGAGCAGTACTTC. This encodes CSASPTGTYEQYF.

This clonotype appeared a few times. This chain joins TRBV20-1 and TRBJ2-7, with D perhaps TRBD1 (6 bases). V lost 4 bases to trimming and J lost 5 bases, with 12 bases between them. This CDR3 has 12 residues. The germline gives CDR1 DFQATT, CDR2 SNEGSKA (reference sequence). CDR3 bases: TGCAGTGCTAATACAGGGCTTGACGAGCAGTACTTC. Protein product: CSANTGLDEQYF.

This clonotype came up a few times. The J gene is TRBJ1-4, the V gene TRBV7-9, with D maybe TRBD1 (5 bases). V was shortened by 5 bases and J by 7 bases, with 14 bases between the two germline ends. Germline V lookup: CDR1 SEHNR, CDR2 FQNEAQ (reference sequence). The CDR3 has 14 residues. The CDR3 protein is CASSPGHLGEKLFF. CDR3 sequence (DNA): TGTGCCAGCAGCCCAGGACATTTAGGTGAAAAACTGTTTTTT.

This clonotype has more than one count but fewer than ten. V usage is TRBV11-2 and J usage is TRBJ2-5; 7 nucleotides align to TRBD1. V gave up 3 bases and J gave up 5 bases; unmatched junction bases: 6. The CDR3 consists of 14 residues. CDR1 SGHAT and CDR2 FQNNGV come from the germline V gene. This CDR3 reads CASSLVGGSETQYF. As DNA, the CDR3 is TGTGCCAGCAGCTTGGTAGGGGGCAGTGAGACCCAGTACTTC.

This clonotype was observed a handful of times. For the CDR3, the DNA is TGTGCCAGCAGTATCGCGGTAGGGACAGGGAACACCGGGGAGCTGTTTTTT. This sequence encodes CASSIAVGTGNTGELFF. The rearrangement joins TRBV27 to TRBJ2-2, with 8 bases aligning to TRBD1. The CDR3 has 17 amino acids. Looked up from germline, CDR1 is MNHEY and CDR2 is SMNVEV (reference sequence). The J segment lost 1 base and the V segment lost 5 bases, leaving 9 bases of the junction unmatched.

This clonotype was observed a few times. The chain links TRBV2 to TRBJ1-6; D call uncertain. Germline V CDR1 and CDR2: SNHLY, FYNNEI. Trimming stripped 6 bases from V and 5 bases from J, with 11 bases between. The CDR3 runs 14 residues. The CDR3 spells CASRPGSHNSPLHF. The CDR3 DNA sequence: TGTGCCAGCAGGCCCGGGAGCCATAATTCACCCCTCCACTTT.

The V and J genes are TRBV25-1 and TRBJ1-4, with D tentatively TRBD1 (5 bases). Per the germline V gene, CDR1 is MGHDK and CDR2 is SYGVNS. V was shortened by 5 bases and J by 2 bases, with 12 bases between the two germline ends. The CDR3 loop spans 15 amino acids. As DNA, the CDR3 is TGTGCCAGCAGTATTCGACGACAGACTAATGAAAAACTGTTTTTT. Protein: CASSIRRQTNEKLFF.

The chain employs TRBV7-9 and TRBJ1-2; D not certain. Trimming shortened V by 4 bases and J by 4 bases, and 19 bases separated the two germline ends. The CDR3 length is 16 residues. The V gene's germline CDR1 is SEHNR and CDR2 FQNEAQ (reference sequence). For the CDR3, the DNA is TGTGCCAGCAGCTACGACGGTGGCAGGCGGAGCTATGGCTACACCTTC. It encodes CASSYDGGRRSYGYTF.